This T cell receptor beta chain was captured by sequencing in a study of identifying expanded T cells in peripheral blood. Healthy donors had no documented immune events, such as infections, while sampled. Profiling relied on immunoSEQ multiplex PCR, and the TCRdb table lists in-frame clones only, not all of them. The top ten clones hold just over 5.5% of a sample with about 100,000 clones, approximately 89% of them seen once. The origin of this receptor is a person aged 18 to 70 in good health. Sequencing input: blood.

CDR3 region: CASSIGGEGDTEAFF. The DNA for the CDR3 is TGTGCCAGTAGTATCGGGGGTGAGGGGGACACTGAAGCTTTCTTT. This chain uses TRBV19 with TRBJ1-1, with D perhaps TRBD1 (6 bases). The CDR3 sequence is 15 residues long. V was cut by 3 bases and J by 3 bases, with 14 bases left in between. Germline CDR1 is LNHDA and CDR2 is SQIVND (reference sequence).